These 17 T cell receptor beta chains share one sample of origin, sequenced in a study of blood T cell repertoires in COVID-19 (dated by TCRdb to 2020 to 2021). Library preparation used the immunoSEQ multiplex PCR assay. In TCRdb, the immuneACCESS table is reduced to in-frame sequences with V and J assigned. These tables do not hold every clone; where another copy was compared, an unresolved V gene accounts for under half, and the others remain unexplained. Across this sample there are around 47,000 clones, with roughly 63% seen only once. The ten largest clones take up 6.2% of the sample. Sequenced material: peripheral blood. The receptor source for this set is an elderly man with acute or convalescent COVID-19.

The CDR3 loop reads CASREQWDRENSPLHF. The CDR3 region has the DNA TGTGCCAGCAGAGAACAATGGGACAGGGAAAATTCACCCCTCCACTTT. The chain combines TRBV6-1 with TRBJ1-6; 9 bases align to TRBD1. In germline, CDR1 is MNHNS, CDR2 SASEGT. The V segment lost 6 bases and the J segment 7 bases; nucleotides outside the gene matches: 10. This CDR3 contains 16 residues.

The chain is built from TRBV12-3 or TRBV12-4 and TRBJ2-7; D ambiguous. The CDR3 has 13 amino acids. Trimming pared 6 bases from V and 2 bases from J, leaving 11 bases between. CDR3 DNA: TGTGCCAGCAGCCCCTCCCCCCCCTACGAGCAGTACTTC. Translating gives CASSPSPPYEQYF.

J is TRBJ1-1 and V is TRBV5-6; D may be TRBD1 (6 bases). The CDR3 loop spans 15 amino acids. The germline V and J ends were trimmed by 2 bases and 3 bases, with 14 bases remaining between them. Looked up from germline, CDR1 is SGHDT and CDR2 is YYEEEE. The CDR3 protein is CASSLLGGGHTEAFF. CDR3 nucleotide sequence: TGTGCCAGCAGCTTACTTGGGGGCGGTCACACTGAAGCTTTCTTT.

V and J are TRBV7-3 and TRBJ2-3; the match to TRBD1 covers 8 bases. This CDR3 comprises 14 residues. Germline CDR1 and CDR2: SGHTA and FQGTGA. J was trimmed by 5 bases and V by 5 bases; bases with no gene match: 6. The CDR3 region is CASSTGQGGDTQYF. In DNA, the CDR3 is TGTGCCAGCAGCACTGGACAGGGTGGAGATACGCAGTATTTT.

The CDR3 reads CASSSDRSSGNTIYF. CDR3 bases: TGTGCCAGCAGTTCGGACAGGTCCTCTGGAAACACCATATATTTT. The chain couples TRBV6-5 to TRBJ1-3; 7 bases fit TRBD1. The V gene end was trimmed by 4 bases and the J gene end by 0 bases; junction bases not matched to a gene: 3. The CDR3 extends over 15 amino acids. CDR1 is MNHEY and CDR2 is SVGAGI in the germline V gene.

The V gene is TRBV19, the J gene TRBJ2-5, with D tentatively TRBD2 (6 bases). The CDR3 consists of 14 residues. From germline, CDR1 is LNHDA and CDR2 SQIVND (reference sequence). V gave up 5 bases and J gave up 5 bases, with 15 bases separating them. In DNA, the CDR3 is TGTGCCAGTAGTCGGGATAGCGGTAAGGAGACCCAGTACTTC. It specifies CASSRDSGKETQYF.

The chain carries TRBV12-3 or TRBV12-4 and TRBJ2-5; no firm D call. CDR3 size: 12 residues. Trimming removed 8 bases at V and 3 bases at J, with 10 bases between. The DNA of the CDR3 is TGTGCCAGCTCCTCGGTTGAAGAGACCCAGTACTTC. Protein: CASSSVEETQYF.

The chain is built from TRBV6-1 and TRBJ1-3; a weak D match, TRBD1 (5 bases). V was shortened by 7 bases and J by 0 bases, with 13 bases between the two germline ends. Germline CDR1 and CDR2: MNHNS and SASEGT. The length of the CDR3 is 15 residues. CDR3: CASTDSNASGNTIYF. In DNA, the CDR3 is TGTGCCAGCACTGACAGTAATGCCTCTGGAAACACCATATATTTT.

J is TRBJ1-1 and V is TRBV10-3; perhaps TRBD1 as D (6 bases). The CDR3 has 13 amino acids. Per germline, CDR1 ENHRY and CDR2 SYGVKD. V was pared by 6 bases and J by 3 bases, with 11 bases between. The CDR3: CAIRLDSHTEAFF. The CDR3 DNA sequence: TGTGCCATCAGGCTGGACAGTCACACTGAAGCTTTCTTT.

This chain links TRBV6-1 with TRBJ1-2, with D uncertain. The CDR3 sequence is 12 residues long. V was shortened by 1 base and J by 7 bases, with 7 bases between the two germline ends. The V gene's germline CDR1 is MNHNS and CDR2 SASEGT. CDR3 in DNA: TGTGCCAGCAGTGAAGGCACTATTGGCTACACCTTC. This sequence encodes CASSEGTIGYTF.

In this sample, this clone turned up a few times. The rearrangement joins TRBV5-4 to TRBJ2-2; D is ambiguous. The germline V and J ends were trimmed by 1 base and 6 bases, with 7 bases remaining between them. Germline CDR1 reads SGHNT; CDR2 reads YYREEE (reference sequence). The CDR3 contains 13 residues. The CDR3 sequence: CASSLMAAGELFF. The CDR3 DNA reads TGTGCCAGCAGCTTGATGGCAGCCGGGGAGCTGTTTTTT. Complete variable domain (other parts from reference TRBV5-4 and TRBJ2-2): ETGVTQSPTHLIKTRGQQVTLRCSSQSGHNTVSWYQQALGQGPQFIFQYYREEENGRGNFPPRFSGLQFPNYSSELNVNALELDDSALYLCASSLMAAGELFFGEGSRLTVL.

This clone was found once. The genes are TRBV3-1 (or the pseudogene TRBV3-2) and TRBJ2-3, with 10 nucleotides matching TRBD2. V gave up 0 bases and J gave up 6 bases; unmatched junction bases: 9. The CDR3 contains 17 residues. Germline CDR1 reads LGHDT; CDR2 reads YNNKEL (reference sequence). This CDR3 reads CASSQDGVAGGSDTQYF. The CDR3 nucleotides are TGTGCCAGCAGCCAAGATGGGGTAGCGGGAGGTTCGGATACGCAGTATTTT.

CDR3 sequence reads: CASSKDRGPYGYTF. Here the CDR3 DNA reads TGTGCCAGTAGCAAGGACAGGGGGCCCTATGGCTACACCTTC. This rearrangement joins TRBV19 to TRBJ1-2, with 11 bases fitting TRBD1. Per the germline V gene, CDR1 is LNHDA and CDR2 is SQIVND (reference sequence). The CDR3 is made up of 14 amino acids. J was trimmed by 4 bases and V by 6 bases; bases with no gene match: 4.

With regard to this clone: Other nucleotide sequences in the sample specify the same CDR3. V usage is TRBV5-1 and J usage is TRBJ2-3; 11 bases map to TRBD2. The V and J ends lost 4 bases and 0 bases, in that order; junction bases with no gene match: 4. The CDR3 has 16 residues. Germline CDR1 is SGHRS and CDR2 is YFSETQ. The CDR3 DNA reads TGCGCCAGCAGCCGAGGGACTAGCGGCAGCACAGATACGCAGTATTTT. Protein product: CASSRGTSGSTDTQYF.

The V call is TRBV30, the J call TRBJ2-1; D remains unclear. This CDR3 spans 14 amino acids. Deletions cut 0 bases from V and 9 bases from J, with 15 bases between. Germline CDR1 is GTSNPN and CDR2 is SVGIG (reference sequence). CDR3 in amino acids: CAWSVLSANGEQFF. The CDR3 region has the DNA TGTGCCTGGAGTGTCCTCAGCGCTAATGGTGAGCAGTTCTTC.

This sequence joins TRBV7-9 and TRBJ1-2, with D perhaps TRBD1 (5 bases). The germline V gene encodes CDR1 SEHNR and CDR2 FQNEAQ (reference sequence). This CDR3 contains 13 residues. The germline V and J ends were trimmed by 6 bases and 8 bases, with 16 bases remaining between them. The CDR3 coding sequence is TGTGCCAGCAGTCCGGGGAGGGGCGAAGGCTACACCTTC. Amino acids: CASSPGRGEGYTF.

The CDR3 sequence is CASTETSADYEQYF. CDR3 sequence (DNA): TGCGCCAGCACCGAGACTAGCGCGGACTACGAGCAGTACTTC. The genes are TRBV10-1 and TRBJ2-7, with 8 bases that match TRBD2. This CDR3 spans 14 amino acids. V trimming: 7 bases; J trimming: 3 bases; junction bases outside the gene matches: 8. Germline CDR1 is WNHNN and CDR2 is SYGVQD (reference sequence).